The 12 T cell receptor beta chains listed next were all sequenced from one sample in a study of Tregs in tolerant kidney transplant recipients. Some clones are missing from TCRdb's copy, which holds only in-frame ones; the method was immunoSEQ multiplex PCR. The listing contains 30,000 to 40,000 clones. The nonmyeloablative bone marrow transplants came from related graft donors, with transient mixed chimerism. Specimen: CD4+ T cells from blood (PBMCs), collected 24 months after the transplant. The receptors derive from a human patient who received a combined kidney and bone marrow transplant. Some T cells may be the graft donor's.

A word on this clone: Read data end 3 residues before the CDR3 end; the end is taken from the germline J gene. This rearrangement joins TRBV6-1 to TRBJ1-1, with TRBD1 identical over 8 bases. CDR1 and CDR2 (germline): MNHNS, SASEGT. The CDR3 extends over 12 amino acids. This CDR3 is CASSERTGKAFF. CDR3 DNA, as far as it was read: TGTGCCAGCAGTGAGCGGACAGGGAAA.

On this clone: The read terminates 3 residues before the CDR3 end, so the remaining end is supplied by the germline J gene. J is TRBJ2-7 and V is TRBV20-1, with TRBD2 identical over 14 bases. This CDR3 is 15 amino acids long. Trimming at V came to 3 bases and at J to 5 bases, leaving 6 bases not matched to a gene. Germline V gene data show CDR1 as DFQATT and CDR2 as SNEGSKA (reference sequence). Partial CDR3 DNA: TGCAGTGCTAGTGGGGGGACTAGCGGGAGAGACGAG. Residues: CSASGGTSGRDE. In full, the CDR3 is CSASGGTSGRDEQYF.

Concerning this clone itself: The read terminates 3 residues ahead of where the CDR3 ends, so the germline J gene completes it. The chain couples TRBV5-1 to TRBJ1-5; D is ambiguous. Trimming left V 0 bases short and J 6 bases short, with 7 bases between. CDR1 and CDR2 from the germline V gene are SGHRS and YFSETQ. The CDR3 has 13 amino acids. The CDR3 sequence: CASSLGGSQPQHF. The DNA read from the CDR3 is TGCGCCAGCAGCTTGGGCGGAAGTCAGCCC.

Concerning this clone itself: The read is 3 residues too short to cover the CDR3 end, so that end is filled in from the germline J gene. The chain uses TRBV11-2 and TRBJ2-1, with TRBD2 matching over 10 bases. The CDR3 sequence is 15 residues long. The V segment lost 3 bases and the J segment 7 bases; nucleotides outside the gene matches: 6. CDR1 is SGHAT and CDR2 is FQNNGV in the germline V gene. CDR3: CASSLLAGVLNEQFF. The covered CDR3 bases are TGTGCCAGCAGCTTGCTAGCGGGAGTCTTGAATGAG.

Note on this clone: The CDR3 end is not reached by the read, which stops 3 residues before it; the germline J gene fills it in. The V and J genes are TRBV7-3 and TRBJ2-5, with D unclear. The CDR3 has 13 residues. V lost 6 bases and J 5 bases, leaving 13 bases between the germline ends. CDR1 SGHTA and CDR2 FQGTGA come from the germline V gene. The CDR3 here is CASSFARRETQYF. CDR3 bases read: TGTGCCAGCAGTTTTGCCCGGCGGGAGACC.

Of note for this clone: The sequenced fragment ends 3 residues before the CDR3 boundary, so the rest is inferred from the germline J gene. The gene calls are TRBV5-1 and TRBJ1-5; D is possibly TRBD1 (5 bases). The germline gives CDR1 SGHRS, CDR2 YFSETQ. V was trimmed by 0 bases and J by 4 bases, leaving 8 bases between them. The CDR3 runs to 14 residues. CDR3 loop: CASSLGQTNQPQHF. CDR3 bases read: TGCGCCAGCAGCTTGGGACAGACGAATCAGCCC.

As concerns this clone: The read ends 3 residues before the CDR3 terminus; that terminus is restored from the germline J gene. V and J are TRBV7-2 and TRBJ2-2; TRBD2 is a possible D gene (5 bases). Deletions cut 1 base from V and 4 bases from J, with 7 bases between. Germline V gene data show CDR1 as SGHTA and CDR2 as FQGNSA. The CDR3 length is 14 residues. The CDR3 bases that were read are TGTGCCAGCAGCTTAGTGGCGGGCACCGGGGAG. This sequence encodes CASSLVAGTGE. The CDR3 reads in full as CASSLVAGTGELFF.

Worth noting for this clone: The CDR3 end is not reached by the read, which stops 3 residues before it; the germline J gene fills it in. J is TRBJ1-4 and V is TRBV3-1 (or the pseudogene TRBV3-2); 11 bases map to TRBD1. Looked up from germline, CDR1 is LGHDT and CDR2 is YNNKEL (reference sequence). The V and J ends lost 1 base and 7 bases, in that order; junction bases with no gene match: 2. This CDR3 contains 15 residues. CDR3 residues: CASSQGTGGREKLFF. CDR3 DNA, as far as it was read: TGTGCCAGCAGCCAAGGGACAGGGGGCCGTGAAAAA.

Note on this clone: The read comes to an end 3 residues before the CDR3 does, leaving the germline J gene to fill in the end. The genes are TRBV20-1 and TRBJ2-5, with 9 bases identical to TRBD2. Unmatched junction bases numbered 13, after V lost 1 base and J lost 1 base. CDR3 length equals 18 residues. Germline CDR1 is DFQATT and CDR2 is SNEGSKA (reference sequence). The part of the CDR3 DNA that was read is TGCAGTGCTAGAGGGATTGGCGGGAGGGAAGTCGCCCAAGAGACC. Its translation: CSARGIGGREVAQET. In full, the CDR3 reads CSARGIGGREVAQETQYF.

Comment on this clone: With the read ending 3 residues before the CDR3 end, the germline J gene is used to fill in that end. This chain uses TRBV7-6 with TRBJ2-3, with D tentatively TRBD2 (5 bases). The V and J ends lost 5 bases and 6 bases respectively, with 15 bases between them. This CDR3 spans 14 amino acids. Germline-derived CDR1 and CDR2 are SGHVS and FNYEAQ. The CDR3 loop reads CASSPSPGGDTQYF. Partial CDR3 DNA: TGTGCCAGCAGCCCCAGCCCGGGCGGGGATACG.

Of note for this clone: Read sequence stops 3 residues before the CDR3 end, and the germline J gene provides the missing end. This chain uses TRBV2 with TRBJ1-5; D is uncertain. Between the trimmed V and J ends, which lost 3 bases and 4 bases, there was a span of 7 bases. The CDR3 is 13 residues long. The germline V gene encodes CDR1 SNHLY and CDR2 FYNNEI. CDR3 DNA (partial): TGTGCCAGCAGTGATCAGGAAAATCAGCCC. This encodes CASSDQENQP. The full-length CDR3 reads as CASSDQENQPQHF.

Concerning this clone itself: The read ends 3 residues before the CDR3 terminus; that terminus is restored from the germline J gene. J is TRBJ2-5 and V is TRBV20-1; D remains unclear. Germline V gives CDR1 DFQATT, CDR2 SNEGSKA (reference sequence). The germline V and J ends were trimmed by 0 bases and 2 bases, with 13 bases remaining between them. The CDR3 runs 15 residues. The CDR3 sequence is CSARDRKGFQETQYF. The part of the CDR3 DNA that was read is TGCAGTGCTAGAGATCGGAAGGGTTTTCAAGAGACC.